This T cell receptor (beta chain) was obtained from a study of cytomegalovirus exposure and HLA in healthy donors. Study-level points and caveats: Using the classifier, cytomegalovirus status was reportedly diagnosed with high specificity and sensitivity.

CDR1 and CDR2 (germline): SGHVS, FQNEAQ. CDR3 length: 16 amino acids. V shed 5 bases, J shed 5 bases, and the junction held 11 bases outside the gene matches. The PCR employed 60 Vbeta primers together with 13 Jbeta primers. Clones were read by immunoSEQ multiplex PCR, and TCRdb kept only the in-frame ones, dropping some. This table has roughly 140,000 clones, 63% appearing once. Regarding this clone: The target antigen is unknown.

This sequence was found in a woman aged 55-69 years in good health and CMV-seropositive. The V and J genes are TRBV7-8 and TRBJ2-5, with 10 positions matching TRBD1. The material sequenced was PBMCs. The DNA of the CDR3 is TGTGCCAGCAGCACTCGGGACAGGGGAGGTTCGGAGACCCAGTACTTC. Protein product: CASSTRDRGGSETQYF.